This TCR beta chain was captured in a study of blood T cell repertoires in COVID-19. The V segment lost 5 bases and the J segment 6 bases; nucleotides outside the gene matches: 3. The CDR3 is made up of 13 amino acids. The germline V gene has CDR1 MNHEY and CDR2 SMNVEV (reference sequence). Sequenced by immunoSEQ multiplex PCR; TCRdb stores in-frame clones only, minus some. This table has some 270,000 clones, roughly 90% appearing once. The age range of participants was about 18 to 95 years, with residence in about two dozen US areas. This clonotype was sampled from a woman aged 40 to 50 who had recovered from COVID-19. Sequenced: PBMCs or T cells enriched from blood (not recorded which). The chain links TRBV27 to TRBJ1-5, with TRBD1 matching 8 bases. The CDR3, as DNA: TGTGCCAGCAGTCTGACAGGGGTTCAGCCCCAGCATTTT. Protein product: CASSLTGVQPQHF.